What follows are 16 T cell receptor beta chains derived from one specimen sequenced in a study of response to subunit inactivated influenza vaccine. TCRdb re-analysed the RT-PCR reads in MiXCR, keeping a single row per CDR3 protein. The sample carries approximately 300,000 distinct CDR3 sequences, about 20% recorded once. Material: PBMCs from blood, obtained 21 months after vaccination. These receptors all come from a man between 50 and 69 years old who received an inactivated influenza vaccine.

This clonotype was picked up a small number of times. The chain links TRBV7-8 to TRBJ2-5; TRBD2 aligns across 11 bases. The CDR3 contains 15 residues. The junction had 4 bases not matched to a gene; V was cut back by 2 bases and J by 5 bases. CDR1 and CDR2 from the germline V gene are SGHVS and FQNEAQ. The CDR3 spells CASSLSPSGRETQYF. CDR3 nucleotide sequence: TGTGCCAGCAGCTTATCCCCTAGCGGGAGGGAGACCCAGTACTTC.

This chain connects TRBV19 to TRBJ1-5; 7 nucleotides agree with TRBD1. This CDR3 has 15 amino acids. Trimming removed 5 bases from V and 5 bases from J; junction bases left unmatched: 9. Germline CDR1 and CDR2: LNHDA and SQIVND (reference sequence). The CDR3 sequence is CASSGLDRAYQPQHF. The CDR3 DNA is TGTGCCAGTAGTGGCCTTGACAGGGCCTATCAGCCCCAGCATTTT.

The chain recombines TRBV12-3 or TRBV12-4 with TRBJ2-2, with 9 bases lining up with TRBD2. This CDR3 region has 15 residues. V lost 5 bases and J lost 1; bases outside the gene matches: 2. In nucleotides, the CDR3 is TGTGCCAGCAGTCTGCGGGGGGGGAACACCGGGGAGCTGTTTTTT. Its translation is CASSLRGGNTGELFF.

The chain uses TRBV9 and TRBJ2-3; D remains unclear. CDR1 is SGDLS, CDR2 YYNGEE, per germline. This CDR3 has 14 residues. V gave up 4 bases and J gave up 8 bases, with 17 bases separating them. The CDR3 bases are TGTGCCAGCAGCAACAGCCCTGGTGGTCGTACGCAGTATTTT. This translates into CASSNSPGGRTQYF.

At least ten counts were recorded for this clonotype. CDR3 sequence (DNA): TGTGCCAGCAGCCCGTGGACAGCAACTAATGAAAAACTGTTTTTT. Its translation is CASSPWTATNEKLFF. V is TRBV7-2 and J is TRBJ1-4; D might be TRBD1 (6 bases). CDR3 length equals 15 residues. Germline assignment: CDR1 SGHTA and CDR2 FQGNSA. V was trimmed by 5 bases and J by 0 bases, leaving 10 bases between them.

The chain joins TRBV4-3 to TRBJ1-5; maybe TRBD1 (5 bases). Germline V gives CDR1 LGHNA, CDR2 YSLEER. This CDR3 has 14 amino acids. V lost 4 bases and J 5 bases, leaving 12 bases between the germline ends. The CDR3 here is CASSLGVVHQPQHF. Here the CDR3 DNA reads TGCGCCAGCAGCCTGGGGGTAGTCCATCAGCCCCAGCATTTT.

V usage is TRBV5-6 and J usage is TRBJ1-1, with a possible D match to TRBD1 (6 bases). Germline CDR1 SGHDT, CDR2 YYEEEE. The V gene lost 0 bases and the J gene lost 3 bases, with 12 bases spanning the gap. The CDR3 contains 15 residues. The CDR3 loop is CASSLDYRADTEAFF. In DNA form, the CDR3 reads TGTGCCAGCAGCTTGGATTACAGGGCGGACACTGAAGCTTTCTTT. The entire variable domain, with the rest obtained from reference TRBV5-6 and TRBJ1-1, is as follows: DAGVTQSPTHLIKTRGQQVTLRCSPKSGHDTVSWYQQALGQGPQFIFQYYEEEERQRGNFPDRFSGHQFPNYSSELNVNALLLGDSALYLCASSLDYRADTEAFFGQGTRLTVV.

As DNA, the CDR3 is TGCAGTGGTTTCAAGACAGGGCCTACAGATACGCAGTATTTT. This encodes CSGFKTGPTDTQYF. The V gene is TRBV20-1, the J gene TRBJ2-3; 7 nucleotides match TRBD1. Per the germline V gene, CDR1 is DFQATT and CDR2 is SNEGSKA (reference sequence). Trimming cost V 7 bases and J 3 bases; bases outside gene matches: 10. The length of the CDR3 is 14 residues.

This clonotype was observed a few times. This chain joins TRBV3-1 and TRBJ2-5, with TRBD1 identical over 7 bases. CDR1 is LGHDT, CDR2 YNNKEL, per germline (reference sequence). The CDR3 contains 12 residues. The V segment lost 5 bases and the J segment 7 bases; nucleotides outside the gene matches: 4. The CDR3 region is CASSLRQGTQYF. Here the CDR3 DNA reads TGTGCCAGCAGCTTACGACAGGGGACCCAGTACTTC.

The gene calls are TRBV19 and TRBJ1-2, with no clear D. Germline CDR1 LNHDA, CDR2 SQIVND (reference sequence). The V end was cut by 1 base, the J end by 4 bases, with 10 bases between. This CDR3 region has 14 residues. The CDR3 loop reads CASSIGRSFYGYTF. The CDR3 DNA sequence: TGTGCCAGTAGTATAGGGCGCAGCTTCTATGGCTACACCTTC.

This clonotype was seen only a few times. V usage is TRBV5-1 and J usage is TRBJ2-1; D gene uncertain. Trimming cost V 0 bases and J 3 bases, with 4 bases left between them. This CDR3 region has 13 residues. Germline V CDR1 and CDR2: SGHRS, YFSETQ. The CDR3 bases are TGCGCCAGCAGCTTGGAGAACTACAATGAGCAGTTCTTC. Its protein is CASSLENYNEQFF.

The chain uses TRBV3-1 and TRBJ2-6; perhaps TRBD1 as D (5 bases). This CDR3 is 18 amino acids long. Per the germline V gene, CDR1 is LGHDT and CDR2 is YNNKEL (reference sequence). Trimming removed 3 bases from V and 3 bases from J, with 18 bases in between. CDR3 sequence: CASSQTPGQGSGANVLTF. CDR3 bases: TGTGCCAGCAGCCAGACCCCAGGGCAGGGTAGTGGGGCCAACGTCCTGACTTTC.

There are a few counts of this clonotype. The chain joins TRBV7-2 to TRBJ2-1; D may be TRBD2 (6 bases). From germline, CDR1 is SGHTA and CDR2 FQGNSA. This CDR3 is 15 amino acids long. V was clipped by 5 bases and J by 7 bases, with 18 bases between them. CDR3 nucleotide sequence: TGTGCCAGCAGCCCTGGGGCGGGGCGGTTTAATGAGCAGTTCTTC. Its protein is CASSPGAGRFNEQFF.

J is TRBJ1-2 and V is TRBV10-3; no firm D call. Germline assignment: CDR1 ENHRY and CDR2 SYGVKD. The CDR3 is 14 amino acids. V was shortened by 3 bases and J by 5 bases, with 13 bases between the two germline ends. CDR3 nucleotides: TGTGCCATCAGTGAAAAGGGTGAGGGATATGGCTACACCTTC. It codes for CAISEKGEGYGYTF.

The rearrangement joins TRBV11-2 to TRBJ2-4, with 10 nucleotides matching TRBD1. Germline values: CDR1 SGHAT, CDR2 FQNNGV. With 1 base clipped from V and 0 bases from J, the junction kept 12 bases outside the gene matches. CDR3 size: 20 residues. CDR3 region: CASSLARDRGRILAKNIQYF. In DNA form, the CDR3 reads TGTGCCAGCAGCTTAGCTAGGGACAGGGGACGGATTCTAGCCAAAAACATTCAGTACTTC. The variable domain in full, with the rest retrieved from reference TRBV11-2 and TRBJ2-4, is EAGVAQSPRYKIIEKRQSVAFWCNPISGHATLYWYQQILGQGPKLLIQFQNNGVVDDSQLPKDRFSAERLKGVDSTLKIQPAKLEDSAVYLCASSLARDRGRILAKNIQYFGAGTRLSVL.

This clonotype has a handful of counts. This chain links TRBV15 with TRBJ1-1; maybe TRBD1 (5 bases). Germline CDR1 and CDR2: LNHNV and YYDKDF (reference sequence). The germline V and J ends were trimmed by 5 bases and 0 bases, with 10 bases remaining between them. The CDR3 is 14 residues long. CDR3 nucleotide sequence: TGTGCCACCAGCTCCAGGACAATGAACACTGAAGCTTTCTTT. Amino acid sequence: CATSSRTMNTEAFF.